The 20 T cell receptor beta chains below were found in one sample sequenced in a study of T cell responses to AZD1222 COVID-19 vaccine. The assay was immunoSEQ multiplex PCR, and TCRdb's table has in-frame clones only and misses some. The profile shows approximately 120,000 clones, roughly 84% of them singletons. The sequencing used peripheral blood, collected on day 0 of AZD1222 vaccination. Source of these receptors: an adult in good health.

This clone came up a few times. The chain employs TRBV30 and TRBJ1-2; 9 bases map to TRBD1. Germline assignment: CDR1 GTSNPN and CDR2 SVGIG (reference sequence). The CDR3 loop spans 16 amino acids. V lost 0 bases, J lost 6 bases, and 11 bases stayed unmatched. The chain's CDR3 is CAWSVQGQGPKDGYTF. CDR3 DNA sequence: TGTGCCTGGAGTGTACAAGGACAGGGGCCGAAGGATGGCTACACCTTC.

The V and J genes are TRBV6-5 and TRBJ1-5, with D maybe TRBD1 (6 bases). Germline CDR1 and CDR2: MNHEY and SVGAGI. V lost 6 bases and J lost 6, with 15 bases in between. This CDR3 contains 14 residues. The CDR3 region is CASSSRQAGQPQHF. The CDR3 coding sequence is TGTGCCAGCAGCTCCAGACAGGCTGGTCAGCCCCAGCATTTT.

The chain has TRBV7-3 and TRBJ2-1, with D tentatively TRBD2 (5 bases). In germline, CDR1 is SGHTA, CDR2 FQGTGA. This CDR3 contains 18 residues. Deletions cut 2 bases from V and 5 bases from J, with 22 bases between. The CDR3 reads CASSLVPVPGLADNEQFF. CDR3 bases: TGTGCCAGCAGCTTAGTCCCGGTCCCCGGGCTAGCAGACAATGAGCAGTTCTTC.

V and J are TRBV24-1 and TRBJ2-1; D unclear. V dropped 4 bases and J dropped 3 bases, with 6 bases sitting between them. Germline V lookup: CDR1 KGHDR, CDR2 SFDVKD. The CDR3 is made up of 13 amino acids. CDR3 residues: CATSEEIYNEQFF. The CDR3 nucleotides are TGTGCCACCAGTGAGGAGATCTACAATGAGCAGTTCTTC.

V gene TRBV5-1 combines with J gene TRBJ1-4; 9 nucleotides line up with TRBD1. Looked up from germline, CDR1 is SGHRS and CDR2 is YFSETQ. The length of the CDR3 is 17 residues. Trimming removed 4 bases from V and 4 bases from J; junction bases left unmatched: 11. CDR3 DNA: TGCGCCAGCAGCCGTTACTCCGGGACAGGGTTTAATGAAAAACTGTTTTTT. It yields the protein CASSRYSGTGFNEKLFF.

The chain combines TRBV6-2 or TRBV6-3 with TRBJ2-5; D gene uncertain. There are 14 residues in the CDR3. The V gene lost 4 bases and the J gene lost 0 bases, with 9 bases spanning the gap. Per the germline V gene, CDR1 is MNHEY and CDR2 is SVGEGT. The CDR3 protein is CASSFSRNQETQYF. The DNA for the CDR3 is TGTGCCAGCAGTTTTTCCCGAAACCAAGAGACCCAGTACTTC.

This clone was recorded a few times. The chain carries TRBV24-1 and TRBJ2-5; perhaps TRBD1 as D (6 bases). V lost 4 bases and J lost 1, with 12 bases in between. The germline V gene has CDR1 KGHDR and CDR2 SFDVKD. The length of the CDR3 is 15 residues. The chain's CDR3 is CATSDPDSFQETQYF. The CDR3 bases are TGTGCCACCAGTGACCCGGACAGCTTCCAAGAGACCCAGTACTTC.

This clone was recorded only once. The chain employs TRBV19 and TRBJ1-2; TRBD1 agrees at 7 bases. The trim removed 0 bases at V and 5 bases at J, leaving 3 bases unmatched. This CDR3 has 14 amino acids. Germline-derived CDR1 and CDR2 are LNHDA and SQIVND (reference sequence). The CDR3 region has the DNA TGTGCCAGTAGTATAGAGGGACAGAGTTATGGCTACACCTTC. Translated: CASSIEGQSYGYTF. The complete variable domain, with remaining parts taken from reference TRBV19 and TRBJ1-2, reads DGGITQSPKYLFRKEGQNVTLSCEQNLNHDAMYWYRQDPGQGLRLIYYSQIVNDFQKGDIAEGYSVSREKKESFPLTVTSAQKNPTAFYLCASSIEGQSYGYTFGSGTRLTVV.

This chain links TRBV19 with TRBJ1-1; D perhaps matches TRBD1 (5 bases). The CDR3 spans 16 residues. Germline V gene sequence: CDR1 LNHDA, CDR2 SQIVND (reference sequence). Trimming left V 1 base short and J 5 bases short, with 17 bases between. The CDR3 coding sequence is TGTGCCAGTAGTATAGTGGCGGGACGGGCGGGTACTGAAGCTTTCTTT. Protein: CASSIVAGRAGTEAFF.

J is TRBJ2-1 and V is TRBV20-1; D is undetermined. The CDR3 length is 11 residues. Looked up from germline, CDR1 is DFQATT and CDR2 is SNEGSKA (reference sequence). Trimming left V 0 bases short and J 7 bases short, with 4 bases between. CDR3 residues: CSARDSNEQFF. For the CDR3, the DNA is TGCAGTGCTAGAGATAGTAATGAGCAGTTCTTC.

This clone showed up just once. The chain combines TRBV29-1 with TRBJ1-2; D gene ambiguous. The CDR3 spans 13 residues. Germline V gene lookup returns CDR1 SQVTM and CDR2 ANQGSEA. V lost 5 bases and J 0 bases, leaving 10 bases between the germline ends. CDR3 nucleotides: TGCAGCGTTCCCGTCAGAGCTAACTATGGCTACACCTTC. This gives the protein CSVPVRANYGYTF.

This chain joins TRBV7-3 and TRBJ2-3, with 7 bases lining up with TRBD2. Germline loops: CDR1 SGHTA, CDR2 FQGTGA. J gave up 1 base and V 2 bases, and 15 bases lay outside the gene matches. The CDR3 runs to 19 residues. CDR3 in amino acids: CASSLYPPGSGAGTDTQYF. CDR3 nucleotide sequence: TGTGCCAGCAGCTTATACCCCCCCGGGAGCGGGGCGGGCACAGATACGCAGTATTTT.

V and J are TRBV7-8 and TRBJ1-6; D might be TRBD1 (6 bases). From germline, CDR1 is SGHVS and CDR2 FQNEAQ. Trimming took off 4 bases at V and 9 bases at J, with 13 bases between the two ends. The CDR3 consists of 14 residues. DNA of the CDR3: TGTGCCAGCAGCTCGCAGGGGTTAGGTTCACCCCTCCACTTT. This translates into CASSSQGLGSPLHF.

This clone showed up just once. This sequence joins TRBV5-4 and TRBJ2-5, with 9 bases identical to TRBD1. The junction had 7 bases not matched to a gene; V was cut back by 4 bases and J by 3 bases. Germline-derived CDR1 and CDR2 are SGHNT and YYREEE (reference sequence). The CDR3 is 15 residues long. The CDR3 DNA is TGTGCCAGCAGCCCGTGGACAGGGGTGGAAGAGACCCAGTACTTC. Its protein product is CASSPWTGVEETQYF.

J is TRBJ2-1 and V is TRBV9, with a possible D match to TRBD2 (6 bases). The CDR3 extends over 14 amino acids. Trimming removed 6 bases from V and 5 bases from J, with 15 bases in between. In germline, CDR1 is SGDLS, CDR2 YYNGEE. Here the CDR3 reads CASNRDWVDNEQFF. For the CDR3, the DNA is TGTGCCAGCAACCGGGACTGGGTTGACAATGAGCAGTTCTTC.

The chain links TRBV11-2 to TRBJ1-1, with D uncertain. This CDR3 contains 18 residues. Germline CDR1 is SGHAT and CDR2 is FQNNGV. The germline V and J ends were trimmed by 5 bases and 3 bases, with 25 bases remaining between them. DNA for the CDR3: TGTGCCAGCAGCAACCCCGGTGGGCTTCCCCGGGATGACACTGAAGCTTTCTTT. The encoded protein is CASSNPGGLPRDDTEAFF.

The CDR3 nucleotides read TGTGCCAGCAGTTTGGGGGGGCGGGCATCACCCCTCCACTTT. It translates to CASSLGGRASPLHF. The rearrangement links TRBV28 to TRBJ1-6; D may be TRBD1 (6 bases). The CDR3 runs 14 residues. V shed 3 bases and J shed 10 bases, with 13 bases lying between them. Germline lookup yields CDR1 MDHEN and CDR2 SYDVKM.

The chain couples TRBV5-1 to TRBJ2-7, with D unresolved. This CDR3 comprises 15 residues. Looked up from germline, CDR1 is SGHRS and CDR2 is YFSETQ. Trimming left V 1 base short and J 2 bases short, with 13 bases between. CDR3 in amino acids: CASSLCGCPTYEQYV. The CDR3 DNA reads TGCGCCAGCAGCTTGTGCGGATGCCCGACCTACGAGCAGTACGTC.

The chain carries TRBV5-4 and TRBJ1-3; D unresolved. This CDR3 is 14 amino acids long. V lost 2 bases, J lost 4 bases, and 10 bases lay in between. The germline V gene has CDR1 SGHNT and CDR2 YYREEE (reference sequence). The chain's CDR3 is CASSFSGRGNTIYF. The DNA of the CDR3 is TGTGCCAGCAGCTTTAGCGGCCGCGGAAACACCATATATTTT.

The rearrangement links TRBV7-3 to TRBJ2-1, with 9 nucleotides matching TRBD2. The V gene end was trimmed by 5 bases and the J gene end by 6 bases; junction bases not matched to a gene: 11. CDR3 length: 16 residues. CDR1 is SGHTA, CDR2 FQGTGA, per germline. CDR3 sequence: CASSPHVGAGGNEQFF. Here the CDR3 DNA reads TGTGCCAGCAGCCCGCATGTTGGAGCGGGAGGCAATGAGCAGTTCTTC.